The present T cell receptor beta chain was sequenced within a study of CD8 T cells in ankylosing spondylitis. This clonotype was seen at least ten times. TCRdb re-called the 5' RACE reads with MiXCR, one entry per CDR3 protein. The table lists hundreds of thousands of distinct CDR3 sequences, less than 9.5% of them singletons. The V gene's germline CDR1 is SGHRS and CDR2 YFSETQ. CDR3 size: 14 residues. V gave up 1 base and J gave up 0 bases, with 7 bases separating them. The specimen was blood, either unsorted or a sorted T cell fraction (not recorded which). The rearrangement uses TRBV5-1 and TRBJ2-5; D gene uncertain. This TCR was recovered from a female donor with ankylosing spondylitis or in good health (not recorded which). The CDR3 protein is CASSLFTDQETQYF. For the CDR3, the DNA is TGCGCCAGCAGCTTGTTCACAGACCAAGAGACCCAGTACTTC.